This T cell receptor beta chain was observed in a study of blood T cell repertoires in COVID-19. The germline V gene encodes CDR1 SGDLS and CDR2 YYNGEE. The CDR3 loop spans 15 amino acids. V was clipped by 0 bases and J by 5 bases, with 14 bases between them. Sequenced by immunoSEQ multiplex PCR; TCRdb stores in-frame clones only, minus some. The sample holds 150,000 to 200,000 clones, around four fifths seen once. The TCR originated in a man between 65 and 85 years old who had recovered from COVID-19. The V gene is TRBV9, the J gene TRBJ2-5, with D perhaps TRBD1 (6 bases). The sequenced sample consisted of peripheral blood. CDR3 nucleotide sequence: TGTGCCAGCAGCGTAGGCTCAGGGGTCGGCGAGACCCAGTACTTC. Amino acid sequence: CASSVGSGVGETQYF.